The clone carrying this TCR beta chain was counted a single time. V dropped 0 bases and J dropped 2; count of bases not matched to a gene: 0. Germline CDR1 and CDR2: MNHEY and SVGEGT. The CDR3 has 14 amino acids. The data are from a study of blood T cell repertoires in COVID-19. Ages ranged from about 18 to 89 years, with residence in around 24 US areas. Participants' own reports of clinical history determined their cohort assignment. In the authors' methods: Nucleated cell number was recorded as an estimate derived from reference gene primer amplification. Sequencing was performed with immunoSEQ multiplex PCR; in TCRdb, only in-frame clones are kept and a portion is missing. The D gene and trimming were derived from the DNA, and the V and J assignments and clone size from that table. The profile covers about 150,000 clones, with over 70% appearing a single time and more than 4.5% taken by the ten largest.

The V call is TRBV6-2 or TRBV6-3, the J call TRBJ2-7; 8 bases are shared with TRBD1. Sequencing was performed on PBMCs or T cells enriched from blood (not recorded which). The clonotype originates from a man in his 70s who had been exposed to COVID-19. CDR3 coding DNA: TGTGCCAGCAGTTACTCGGACAGGGCCTACGAGCAGTACTTC. As protein: CASSYSDRAYEQYF.